This T cell receptor beta chain emerged from a study of blood T cell repertoires in COVID-19 (dated by TCRdb to about 2020). Some background on the complete study: Samples from collaborators originated in the United States, Italy and Spain and spanned both the acute and convalescent phases of COVID-19. The prospective study material was composed of cDNA or gDNA derived from T cells, B-cell-depleted T cells, or PBMCs. Deeply sampled blood TCRbeta repertoires from subjects exposed to, actively infected with, or recovered from COVID-19 were included in the dataset. A de-identified subject ID, COVID-19 status, age in years and sex were almost always included in the sample metadata. Where available, HLA class I and class II types were obtained from metadata supplied by the sample provider rather than from assay-based typing. A freely available public database, intended as a resource for researchers studying the immune response to SARS-CoV-2, is where the repertoires were released. The samples were drawn from the first 160 participants of the ongoing ImmuneRACE study and from about 1,200 subjects provided by 6 global collaborators. Beyond this particular receptor, the publication reports: The quantity of clinical and demographic metadata differed by source and by participant and was supplied without curation.

TCRbeta CDR3 regions were amplified from genomic DNA by means of the immunoSEQ Assay, a bias-controlled multiplex PCR. The published analysis was carried out like this. The number of nucleated cells in each sample was estimated by amplification of reference gene primers within the assay. To quantify the absolute abundance of each unique TCRbeta CDR3 rearrangement, sequence reads were collapsed and filtered. Productive Simpson clonality was computed per sample as the square root of Simpson's diversity index over productive rearrangements. Sourced from immuneACCESS, this table was stored by TCRdb with only in-frame sequences that have V and J called. A share of the clones is absent; for the studies checked, an unresolved V gene accounts for under half, and the remainder has no known explanation. V and J calls and clone size come straight from that table; D and trimming were deduced from the DNA. Recorded for this sample are approximately 210,000 clones; 88% of them occurred a single time. In total, the top ten clones hold approximately 1.8% of the sample.

Ends trimmed: V by 2 bases, J by 2 bases; bases unmatched to a gene: 6. The CDR3 runs 15 residues from the cysteine to the phenylalanine. Only the CDR3 DNA is retained, 45 bases long and in frame from the first base. The germline V gene encodes CDR1 SGHDT and CDR2 YYEEEE. Collaborating institutions collected whole blood in K2EDTA tubes following their own protocols. Collaborator samples were shipped for TCRbeta analysis as frozen whole blood, isolated PBMCs, or DNA extracted from either sample type. With regard to this clone: There is no known antigen for this receptor. No base-level quality is on record; no much larger clone is a single base apart.

The sample taken for sequencing was peripheral blood. The chain couples TRBV5-6 to TRBJ1-1; 7 junctional bases match TRBD1. The source is a man between 65 and 85 years old with acute or convalescent COVID-19. The sequenced DNA is TGTGCCAGCAGCTTCAGGGGGGCAAGTAACACTGAAGCTTTCTTT. Protein translation: CASSFRGASNTEAFF.